Shown below are 31 T cell receptor beta chains from a single sample sequenced in a study of blood T cells in healthy people across ages. PCR was performed a second time for roughly 7 to 11 cycles using a sample-barcoded 5' primer and a J-beta primer mix. In TCRdb, the 5' RACE reads were re-called with MiXCR into one record per CDR3 protein. The profile covers 900,000 to 950,000 distinct CDR3 sequences, with roughly 28% appearing a single time and roughly 10% taken by the ten largest. The data also belong to a second study, concerning T cells of mothers and their children.

Sequencing used blood. These receptors came from a woman aged 40 to 50 in good health.

The chain combines TRBV29-1 with TRBJ1-2, with D unresolved. The V end lost 1 base, the J end lost 8 bases, and 11 bases lay between the germline ends. The CDR3 has 12 residues. CDR1 is SQVTM, CDR2 ANQGSEA, per germline. CDR3 nucleotide sequence: TGCAGCGTTGAAGTTCCGGGTAGAGGCTACACCTTC. It specifies CSVEVPGRGYTF.

V usage is TRBV7-7 and J usage is TRBJ2-7; a possible D gene is TRBD2 (5 bases). The assigned J gene may be wrong: the sequence end matches TRBJ2-5 better. The V gene's germline CDR1 is SSHAT and CDR2 FNYEAQ (reference sequence). The CDR3 contains 15 residues. Here the CDR3 reads CASSPITAVGETQYF. CDR3 nucleotides: TGTGCCAGCAGCCCGATCACAGCGGTGGGCGAGACCCAGTACTTC.

This clonotype was seen a handful of times. Sequence at one end of the junction differs from germline and may be a read error. The chain has TRBV12-3 or TRBV12-4 and TRBJ2-3; 7 bases align to TRBD1. The CDR3 has 14 residues. The CDR3 loop reads CANAEGAATDTQYF. CDR3 nucleotide sequence: TGTGCCAACGCTGAGGGGGCCGCGACAGATACACAGTATTTT.

This clonotype was seen a few times. The DNA of the CDR3 is TGTGCCAGCAGTTTTTTTAACGGGAATGAGCAGTTCTTC. Protein sequence: CASSFFNGNEQFF. The chain joins TRBV28 to TRBJ2-1; no firm D call. The CDR3 covers 13 residues. The germline gives CDR1 MDHEN, CDR2 SYDVKM. V was clipped by 3 bases and J by 7 bases, with 10 bases between them. Filled out from reference TRBV28 and TRBJ2-1, the complete variable domain reads DVKVTQSSRYLVKRTGEKVFLECVQDMDHENMFWYRQDPGLGLRLIYFSYDVKMKEKGDIPEGYSVSREKKERFSLILESASTNQTSMYLCASSFFNGNEQFFGPGTRLTVL.

This clonotype came up many times. This chain uses TRBV9 with TRBJ2-7, with a tentative D call TRBD2 (5 bases). CDR1 SGDLS and CDR2 YYNGEE come from the germline V gene. V lost 5 bases to trimming and J lost 5 bases, with 14 bases between them. This CDR3 is 13 amino acids long. The CDR3 region has the DNA TGTGCCAGCAGTCGGACCTCCGGGGACGAGCAGTACTTC. Amino acid sequence: CASSRTSGDEQYF.

This clonotype has just a few counts. The CDR3 DNA is TGTGCCAGCAGTTTAGGATGGACAGGGATGAACACTGAAGCTTTCTTT. Protein sequence: CASSLGWTGMNTEAFF. The chain carries TRBV12-3 or TRBV12-4 and TRBJ1-1; 8 nucleotides align to TRBD1. After removal of 1 base from V and 0 bases from J, the junction contained 4 bases not matched to a gene. There are 16 residues in the CDR3.

Concerning this clonotype: A junction boundary mismatches the germline segment, possibly from a read error. The chain links TRBV20-1 to TRBJ2-5; the D gene is possibly TRBD2 (6 bases). The CDR3 covers 16 residues. The germline CDR1 and CDR2 sequences are DFQATT and SNEGSKA (reference sequence). The CDR3 nucleotides are TGCAGTACTAGAGGGGCTTGGGGGGAGGTCGGGAAGACCCAGTACTTC. Its protein is CSTRGAWGEVGKTQYF.

Ten or more counts support this clonotype. This chain links TRBV29-1 with TRBJ2-1, with D tentatively TRBD2 (5 bases). Between the trimmed V and J ends, which lost 8 bases and 0 bases, there was a span of 11 bases. Germline CDR1 is SQVTM and CDR2 is ANQGSEA. The CDR3 is 13 amino acids. CDR3 residues: CSSWRSSYNEQFF. DNA for the CDR3: TGCAGCTCGTGGAGGAGCTCCTACAATGAGCAGTTCTTC.

The V and J genes are TRBV5-1 and TRBJ1-1, with TRBD1 matching over 12 bases. V lost 3 bases to trimming and J lost 0 bases; unmatched junction nucleotides: 6. Germline V gene sequence: CDR1 SGHRS, CDR2 YFSETQ. The CDR3 is 17 amino acids. In nucleotides, the CDR3 is TGCGCCAGCAGCTCCGGGACAGGGGGCGCGTTGAACACTGAAGCTTTCTTT. The encoded protein is CASSSGTGGALNTEAFF.

This clonotype was detected only a few times. CDR3 region: CASSRVVSYNEQFF. CDR3 DNA sequence: TGTGCCAGCAGCCGGGTTGTCTCCTACAATGAGCAGTTCTTC. The chain is built from TRBV7-9 and TRBJ2-1; D unclear. Germline CDR1 and CDR2: SEHNR and FQNEAQ (reference sequence). V was shortened by 5 bases and J by 0 bases, with 8 bases between the two germline ends. The CDR3 is made up of 14 amino acids. Full variable domain (remainder filled in from reference TRBV7-9 and TRBJ2-1): DTGVSQNPRHKITKRGQNVTFRCDPISEHNRLYWYRQTLGQGPEFLTYFQNEAQLEKSRLLSDRFSAERPKGSFSTLEIQRTEQGDSAMYLCASSRVVSYNEQFFGPGTRLTVL.

DNA for the CDR3: TGCGCCAGCAAGTGGGGCCCAACCACGAGGGATGAGCAGTTCTTC. As protein: CASKWGPTTRDEQFF. V and J are TRBV5-1 and TRBJ2-1; the D gene could be TRBD1 or TRBD2 (5 bases each). Per germline, CDR1 SGHRS and CDR2 YFSETQ. Trimming took off 6 bases at V and 8 bases at J, with 21 bases between the two ends. This CDR3 is built from 15 residues. The variable domain in full, with the rest retrieved from reference TRBV5-1 and TRBJ2-1, is KAGVTQTPRYLIKTRGQQVTLSCSPISGHRSVSWYQQTPGQGLQFLFEYFSETQRNKGNFPGRFSGRQFSNSRSEMNVSTLELGDSALYLCASKWGPTTRDEQFFGPGTRLTVL.

This clonotype was seen at least ten times. CDR3: CASSYSESYEQYF. CDR3 sequence (DNA): TGTGCCAGCAGTTACAGCGAATCCTACGAGCAGTACTTC. The rearrangement joins TRBV6-6 to TRBJ2-7, with D uncertain. V gave up 2 bases and J gave up 1 base, with 6 bases separating them. CDR3 length: 13 amino acids. CDR1 is MNHNY and CDR2 is SVGAGI in the germline V gene (reference sequence).

This clonotype came up many times. At one end, the junction sequence differs from germline, possibly due to a read error. The V and J genes are TRBV7-8 and TRBJ2-1; D call uncertain. CDR1 is SGHVS and CDR2 is FQNEAQ in the germline V gene. CDR3 length equals 13 residues. As DNA, the CDR3 is TGTGCCAGCAGTTTAGAGGCCTACAATGAGCAGTTCTTC. Amino acid sequence: CASSLEAYNEQFF. The entire variable domain, with the rest obtained from reference TRBV7-8 and TRBJ2-1, is as follows: GAGVSQSPRYKVAKRGQDVALRCDPISGHVSLFWYQQALGQGPEFLTYFQNEAQLDKSGLPSDRFFAERPEGSVSTLKIQRTQQEDSAVYLCASSLEAYNEQFFGPGTRLTVL.

This clonotype has more than one count but fewer than ten. V usage is TRBV6-2 or TRBV6-3 and J usage is TRBJ1-5; 9 nucleotides align to TRBD1. This CDR3 is built from 13 residues. Losses at the gene ends were 5 bases for V and 12 bases for J; bases not matched to a gene: 8. The germline gives CDR1 MNHEY, CDR2 SVGEGT. This chain's CDR3 is CASSPPGQGLQHF. The CDR3 region has the DNA TGTGCCAGCAGTCCGCCGGGACAGGGACTCCAGCATTTT.

This clonotype was detected many times. The rearrangement links TRBV2 to TRBJ2-7; tentatively, D is TRBD1 (6 bases). The CDR3 runs to 15 residues. CDR1 is SNHLY, CDR2 FYNNEI, per germline. V lost 3 bases and J 0 bases, leaving 12 bases between the germline ends. In nucleotides, the CDR3 is TGTGCCAGCAGTGACAGGGACACCTTCTCCTACGAGCAGTACTTC. This encodes CASSDRDTFSYEQYF. Based on the CDR3 plus reference TRBV2 and TRBJ2-7, the full variable domain is EPEVTQTPSHQVTQMGQEVILRCVPISNHLYFYWYRQILGQKVEFLVSFYNNEISEKSEIFDDQFSVERPDGSNFTLKIRSTKLEDSAMYFCASSDRDTFSYEQYFGPGTRLTVT.

This chain links TRBV9 with TRBJ1-2; TRBD1 matches 8 bases. The V and J ends lost 3 bases and 6 bases, in that order; junction bases with no gene match: 4. Germline CDR1 and CDR2: SGDLS and YYNGEE. This CDR3 region has 13 residues. CDR3 protein: CASSAGTGDGYTF. Written as DNA, the CDR3 is TGTGCCAGCAGCGCTGGGACAGGTGATGGCTACACCTTC.

This clonotype was observed at least ten times. V usage is TRBV29-1 and J usage is TRBJ2-7; possibly TRBD1 or TRBD2 for D (5 bases each). The germline V and J ends were trimmed by 5 bases and 6 bases, with 14 bases remaining between them. Germline values: CDR1 SQVTM, CDR2 ANQGSEA. The CDR3 contains 12 residues. The CDR3 is CSVTRPGSEQYF. The CDR3 bases are TGCAGCGTTACACGTCCAGGGAGCGAGCAGTACTTC.

This chain uses TRBV2 with TRBJ2-5, with D possibly matching TRBD1 (5 bases). V lost 1 base to trimming and J lost 1 base, with 7 bases between them. The CDR3 extends over 14 amino acids. CDR1 SNHLY and CDR2 FYNNEI come from the germline V gene. The CDR3 nucleotides read TGTGCCAGCAGTGAAGGACAGATCCAAGAGACCCAGTACTTC. Translated: CASSEGQIQETQYF.

This clonotype was observed once. A read error may account for a junction end that differs from germline. V usage is TRBV9 and J usage is TRBJ2-7; D may be TRBD2 (6 bases). Germline V CDR1 and CDR2: SGDLS, YYNGEE. The CDR3 spans 14 residues. The CDR3 DNA reads as TGTGCCAGCAGCGGGGGGGACGGTTCCTACAAGCAGTACTTC. It specifies CASSGGDGSYKQYF.

This clonotype showed up just a few times. This chain joins TRBV7-2 and TRBJ2-5; weak D call: TRBD2 (5 bases). The CDR3 consists of 20 residues. The V end lost 0 bases, the J end lost 1 base, and 24 bases lay between the germline ends. Per the germline V gene, CDR1 is SGHTA and CDR2 is FQGNSA. The DNA of the CDR3 is TGTGCCAGCAGCTTAGCAAGAGGGATTAGATCGGCAAGGATCCAAGAGACCCAGTACTTC. As protein: CASSLARGIRSARIQETQYF. Full variable domain (outside the CDR3, taken from reference TRBV7-2 and TRBJ2-5): GAGVSQSPSNKVTEKGKDVELRCDPISGHTALYWYRQSLGQGLEFLIYFQGNSAPDKSGLPSDRFSAERTGGSVSTLTIQRTQQEDSAVYLCASSLARGIRSARIQETQYFGPGTRLLVL.

This chain connects TRBV7-2 to TRBJ1-2; perhaps TRBD1 as D (6 bases). CDR3 length equals 18 residues. Trimming cost V 5 bases and J 2 bases, with 24 bases left between them. Per the germline V gene, CDR1 is SGHTA and CDR2 is FQGNSA. Written as DNA, the CDR3 is TGTGCCAGCAGCACGAGGGGGGGGGCGCGCCCGGCAAACTATGGCTACACCTTC. Its protein product is CASSTRGGARPANYGYTF.

The chain has TRBV6-6 and TRBJ1-2; 9 nucleotides align to TRBD1. Trimming cost V 6 bases and J 4 bases; bases outside gene matches: 6. Germline V lookup: CDR1 MNHNY, CDR2 SVGAGI (reference sequence). The CDR3 extends over 14 amino acids. The CDR3 coding sequence is TGTGCCAGCAGACAGGGACAGGGCGGCTATGGCTACACCTTC. Translated, it gives CASRQGQGGYGYTF.

This clonotype has only one observation. The rearrangement joins TRBV3-1 to TRBJ1-2, with D possibly matching TRBD1 (5 bases). V was shortened by 3 bases and J by 10 bases, with 15 bases between the two germline ends. The CDR3 loop spans 13 amino acids. The germline gives CDR1 LGHDT, CDR2 YNNKEL (reference sequence). CDR3 in amino acids: CASSQGTRDDYTF. The DNA for the CDR3 is TGTGCCAGCAGCCAGGGGACGAGGGATGACTACACCTTC. The complete variable domain, with remaining parts taken from reference TRBV3-1 and TRBJ1-2, reads DTAVSQTPKYLVTQMGNDKSIKCEQNLGHDTMYWYKQDSKKFLKIMFSYNNKELIINETVPNRFSPKSPDKAHLNLHINSLELGDSAVYFCASSQGTRDDYTFGSGTRLTVV.

This clonotype showed up many times. V and J are TRBV28 and TRBJ2-4, with a tentative D call TRBD1 (5 bases). The V and J ends lost 6 bases and 1 base respectively, with 16 bases between them. The CDR3 totals 16 residues. CDR1 and CDR2 (germline): MDHEN, SYDVKM. CDR3 sequence (DNA): TGTGCCAGCAGCCCAGGCCAGGGATTGGCCAAAAACATTCAGTACTTC. It encodes CASSPGQGLAKNIQYF.

For the CDR3, the DNA is TGTGCCAGCAGTGTCGGGACAGGATATCAGCCCCAGCATTTT. Its translation: CASSVGTGYQPQHF. This sequence joins TRBV25-1 and TRBJ1-5; 8 positions match TRBD1. CDR1 is MGHDK and CDR2 is SYGVNS in the germline V gene. There are 14 residues in the CDR3. V trimming: 4 bases; J trimming: 5 bases; junction bases outside the gene matches: 4.

This clonotype was seen only a few times. The chain is built from TRBV4-2 and TRBJ2-3, with 11 positions matching TRBD2. CDR1 LGHNA and CDR2 YNFKEQ come from the germline V gene. V shed 2 bases and J 0 bases; nucleotides not matched to a gene: 10. The CDR3 loop spans 19 amino acids. CDR3 region: CASSQLGTSGGLSTDTQYF. The CDR3, as DNA: TGTGCCAGCAGCCAATTAGGAACTAGCGGGGGACTTAGCACAGATACGCAGTATTTT.

The chain couples TRBV4-2 to TRBJ1-1, with unresolved D. From germline, CDR1 is LGHNA and CDR2 YNFKEQ. The V and J ends lost 0 bases and 5 bases respectively, with 10 bases between them. The CDR3 has 14 residues. The CDR3 loop is CASSQDSKQTEAFF. In nucleotides, the CDR3 is TGTGCCAGCAGCCAAGATAGTAAGCAAACTGAAGCTTTCTTT.

This clonotype appeared a few times. Relative to the germline gene, one junction end is altered; a read error may explain this. The gene calls are TRBV7-9 and TRBJ2-3, with 8 bases matching TRBD2. CDR3 size: 17 residues. Per the germline V gene, CDR1 is SEHNR and CDR2 is FQNEAQ (reference sequence). CDR3 protein: CASSAYLAGSSTGTQYF. Here the CDR3 DNA reads TGTGCCAGCAGCGCCTACTTAGCGGGGTCCTCCACAGGTACGCAGTATTTT.

The chain uses TRBV5-6 and TRBJ2-1; the D gene is possibly TRBD2 (7 bases). CDR1 and CDR2 (germline): SGHDT, YYEEEE. This CDR3 comprises 17 residues. V lost 1 base and J lost 7, with 21 bases in between. The CDR3 DNA follows: TGTGCCAGCAGCTTGAAGGGGGGGAGGCTCAGAAGTAATGAGCAGTTCTTC. Its translation: CASSLKGGRLRSNEQFF.

With regard to this clonotype: This may be a read error, as it is one base from a much larger clone. This chain connects TRBV14 to TRBJ2-4; D ambiguous. The end of the DNA fits TRBJ2-7 better, so the J call may be wrong. There are 13 residues in the CDR3. Germline-derived CDR1 and CDR2 are SGHDN and FVKESK. The CDR3 DNA reads as TGTGCCAGCAGCCGACCATGGGAATACGAGCAGTACTTC. Protein sequence: CASSRPWEYEQYF.

The J gene is TRBJ1-1, the V gene TRBV12-3 or TRBV12-4; the D gene is possibly TRBD1 (6 bases). The CDR3 totals 12 residues. V lost 6 bases to trimming and J lost 11 bases, with 16 bases between them. The CDR3 nucleotides are TGTGCCAGCAGCTACCACAGGGAGGATGCTTTCTTT. Amino acids: CASSYHREDAFF.